The rows below give T cell receptor beta chains drawn from one sample of a study of blood T cell repertoires in COVID-19. TCRdb's copy holds only in-frame clones and misses some; the assay was immunoSEQ multiplex PCR. The sample carries over 90,000 clones, roughly 76% recorded once. The sequencing input was peripheral blood. The receptors originated from a man at least 80 years old with COVID-19, enrolled during active disease. CDR3s leave out the opening cysteine and the closing phenylalanine or tryptophan. The D gene is left open where the match is weak.

J gene: TRBJ1-2; V gene: TRBV7-2; D gene: NA; CDR3 protein: ASSLAGSGGGGLYGYT
J gene: TRBJ2-2; V gene: TRBV30; D gene: TRBD2; CDR3 protein: ASREGGDTGELF
J gene: TRBJ2-3; V gene: TRBV3-1/TRBV3-2; D gene: TRBD2; CDR3 protein: ASSLLAGGPLDTQY
J gene: TRBJ2-7; V gene: TRBV29-1; D gene: TRBD1; CDR3 protein: SVKGQGAYEQY
J gene: TRBJ1-3; V gene: TRBV10-3; D gene: NA; CDR3 protein: AITGSGNTIY
J gene: TRBJ1-4; V gene: TRBV19; D gene: TRBD1; CDR3 protein: ASSTGVGEKLF
J gene: TRBJ1-2; V gene: TRBV5-5; D gene: TRBD1; CDR3 protein: ASSRGQGGYGYT
J gene: TRBJ2-5; V gene: TRBV9; D gene: NA; CDR3 protein: ASSGTGTSKETQY
J gene: TRBJ2-2; V gene: TRBV18; D gene: TRBD1; CDR3 protein: ASSPRRDRGTGELF
J gene: TRBJ2-5; V gene: TRBV3-1/TRBV3-2; D gene: TRBD2; CDR3 protein: ASSRGGRRETQY
J gene: TRBJ1-2; V gene: TRBV28; D gene: NA; CDR3 protein: ASRPAGLLYGYT
J gene: TRBJ2-3; V gene: TRBV7-8; D gene: NA; CDR3 protein: ASSLAVEATDTQY
J gene: TRBJ2-7; V gene: TRBV4-1; D gene: NA; CDR3 protein: ASSRGIGGGSSYEQY
J gene: TRBJ2-2; V gene: TRBV27; D gene: TRBD2; CDR3 protein: ASSLWSGSTGELF
J gene: TRBJ2-7; V gene: TRBV7-8; D gene: TRBD1; CDR3 protein: ASSSSPGQRYEQY
J gene: TRBJ2-6; V gene: TRBV3-1/TRBV3-2; D gene: TRBD1; CDR3 protein: ASSQRGTASSGANVLT
J gene: TRBJ2-7; V gene: TRBV7-6; D gene: NA; CDR3 protein: ASSPGAVEQY
J gene: TRBJ2-4; V gene: TRBV19; D gene: TRBD2; CDR3 protein: ASSIGGGGAKNIQY
J gene: TRBJ2-1; V gene: TRBV7-3; D gene: NA; CDR3 protein: ASSLRPRDNEQF
J gene: TRBJ1-6; V gene: TRBV6-1; D gene: NA; CDR3 protein: ASSERARGSPLH
J gene: TRBJ1-2; V gene: TRBV6-5; D gene: TRBD1; CDR3 protein: ASRKGAEGRDGYT
J gene: TRBJ1-4; V gene: TRBV18; D gene: TRBD1; CDR3 protein: ASSPSTGAATNEKLF